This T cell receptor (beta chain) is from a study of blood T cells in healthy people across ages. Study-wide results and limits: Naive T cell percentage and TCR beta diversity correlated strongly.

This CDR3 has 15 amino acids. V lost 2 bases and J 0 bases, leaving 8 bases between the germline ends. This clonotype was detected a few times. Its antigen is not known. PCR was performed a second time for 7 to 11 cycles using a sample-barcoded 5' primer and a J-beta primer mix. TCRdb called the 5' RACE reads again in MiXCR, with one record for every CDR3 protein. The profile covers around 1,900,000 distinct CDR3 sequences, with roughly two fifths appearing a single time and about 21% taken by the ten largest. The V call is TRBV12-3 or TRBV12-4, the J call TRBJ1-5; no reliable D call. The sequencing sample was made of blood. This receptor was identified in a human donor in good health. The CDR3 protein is CASSLSSYSNQPQHF. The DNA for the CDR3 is TGTGCCAGCAGTTTATCGAGTTATAGCAATCAGCCCCAGCATTTT.